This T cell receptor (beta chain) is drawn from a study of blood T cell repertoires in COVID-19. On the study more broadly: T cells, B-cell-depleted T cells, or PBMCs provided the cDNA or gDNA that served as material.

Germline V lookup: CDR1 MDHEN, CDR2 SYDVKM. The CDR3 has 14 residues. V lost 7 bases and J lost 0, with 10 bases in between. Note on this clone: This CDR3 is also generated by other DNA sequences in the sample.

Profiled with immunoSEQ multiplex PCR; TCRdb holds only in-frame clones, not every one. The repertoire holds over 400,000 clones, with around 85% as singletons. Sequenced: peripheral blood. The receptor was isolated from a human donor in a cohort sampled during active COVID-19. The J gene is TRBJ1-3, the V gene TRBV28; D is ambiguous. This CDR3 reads CASTEQLSGNTIYF. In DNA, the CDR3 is TGTGCCAGCACGGAGCAGCTCTCTGGAAACACCATATATTTT.